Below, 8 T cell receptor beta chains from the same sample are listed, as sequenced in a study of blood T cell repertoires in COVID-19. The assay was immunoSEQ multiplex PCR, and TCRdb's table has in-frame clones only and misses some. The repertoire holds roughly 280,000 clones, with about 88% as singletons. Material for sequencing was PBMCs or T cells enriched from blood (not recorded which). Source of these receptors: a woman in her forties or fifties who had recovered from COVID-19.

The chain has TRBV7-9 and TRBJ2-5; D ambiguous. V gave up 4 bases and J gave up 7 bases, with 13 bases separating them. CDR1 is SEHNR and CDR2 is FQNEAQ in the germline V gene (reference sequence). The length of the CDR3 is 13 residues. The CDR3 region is CASSSRVYWTQYF. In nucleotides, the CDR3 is TGTGCCAGCAGCTCTAGAGTGTATTGGACCCAGTACTTC.

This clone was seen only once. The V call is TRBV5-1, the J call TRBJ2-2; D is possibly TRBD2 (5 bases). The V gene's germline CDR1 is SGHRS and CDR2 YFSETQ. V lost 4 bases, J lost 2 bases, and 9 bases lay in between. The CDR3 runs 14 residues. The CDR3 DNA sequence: TGCGCCAGCAGCACAGCGGTTAACACCGGGGAGCTGTTTTTT. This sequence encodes CASSTAVNTGELFF.

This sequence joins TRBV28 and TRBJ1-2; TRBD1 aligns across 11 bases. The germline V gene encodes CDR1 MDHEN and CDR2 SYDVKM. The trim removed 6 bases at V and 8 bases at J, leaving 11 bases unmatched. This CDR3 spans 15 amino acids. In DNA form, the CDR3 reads TGTGCCAGCAGAGAACCGGGACAGGGGGTCTGGGGCTACACCTTC. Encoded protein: CASREPGQGVWGYTF.

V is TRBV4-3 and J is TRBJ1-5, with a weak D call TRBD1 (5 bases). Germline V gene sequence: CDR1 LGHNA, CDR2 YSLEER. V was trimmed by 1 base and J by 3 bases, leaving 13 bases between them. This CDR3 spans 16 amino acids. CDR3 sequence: CASSQVTGQPNQPQHF. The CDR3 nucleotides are TGCGCCAGCAGCCAAGTCACCGGACAACCCAATCAGCCCCAGCATTTT.

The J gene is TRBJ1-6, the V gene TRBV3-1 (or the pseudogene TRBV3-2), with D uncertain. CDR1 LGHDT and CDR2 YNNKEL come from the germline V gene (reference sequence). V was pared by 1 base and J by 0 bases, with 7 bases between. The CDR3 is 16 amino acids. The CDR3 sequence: CASSQGVSSYNSPLHF. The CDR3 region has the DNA TGTGCCAGCAGCCAAGGAGTTAGCTCCTATAATTCACCCCTCCACTTT.

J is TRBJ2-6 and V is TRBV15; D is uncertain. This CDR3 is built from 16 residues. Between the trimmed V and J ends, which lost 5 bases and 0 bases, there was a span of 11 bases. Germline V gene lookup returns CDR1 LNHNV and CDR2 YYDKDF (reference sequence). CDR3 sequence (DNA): TGTGCCACCAGCGGGCAGAAACCCTCTGGGGCCAACGTCCTGACTTTC. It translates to CATSGQKPSGANVLTF.

The CDR3 loop reads CASSLQLNQEQPQHF. CDR3 DNA: TGCGCCAGCAGCCTTCAATTAAACCAGGAACAGCCCCAGCATTTT. V usage is TRBV4-3 and J usage is TRBJ1-5; D call uncertain. Trimming removed 4 bases at V and 7 bases at J, with 17 bases between. This CDR3 region has 15 residues. Germline V lookup: CDR1 LGHNA, CDR2 YSLEER.

CDR3 amino acids: CASSSQGAWTEAFF. The CDR3 DNA reads TGTGCCAGCAGCTCCCAGGGGGCGTGGACTGAAGCTTTCTTT. The rearrangement uses TRBV7-2 and TRBJ1-1; TRBD1 aligns across 8 bases. J lost 5 bases, V lost 4 bases, and 6 bases had no gene match. From germline, CDR1 is SGHTA and CDR2 FQGNSA. The CDR3 is made up of 14 amino acids.